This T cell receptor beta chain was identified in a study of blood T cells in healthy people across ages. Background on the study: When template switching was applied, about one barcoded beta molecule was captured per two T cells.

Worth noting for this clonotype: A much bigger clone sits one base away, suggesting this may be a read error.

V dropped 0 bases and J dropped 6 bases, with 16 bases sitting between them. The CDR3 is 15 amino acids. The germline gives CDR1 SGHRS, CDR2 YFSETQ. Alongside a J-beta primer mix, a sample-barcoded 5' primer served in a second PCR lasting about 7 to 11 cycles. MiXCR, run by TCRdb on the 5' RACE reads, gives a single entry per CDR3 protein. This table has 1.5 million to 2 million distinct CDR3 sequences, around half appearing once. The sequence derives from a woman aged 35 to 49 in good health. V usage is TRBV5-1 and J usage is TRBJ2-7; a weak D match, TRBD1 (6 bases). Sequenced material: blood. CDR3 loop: CASSLVPGVSCEQYF. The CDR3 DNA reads TGCGCCAGCAGCTTGGTTCCAGGGGTATCGTGCGAGCAGTACTTC. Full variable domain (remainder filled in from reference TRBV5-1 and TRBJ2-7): KAGVTQTPRYLIKTRGQQVTLSCSPISGHRSVSWYQQTPGQGLQFLFEYFSETQRNKGNFPGRFSGRQFSNSRSEMNVSTLELGDSALYLCASSLVPGVSCEQYFGPGTRLTVT.